The clone carrying this TCR beta chain appeared a few times. The sample is drawn from a study of T-cell reconstitution after alpha-beta-depleted transplantation in children. Unique molecular identifiers featured in how the TCRbeta library was prepared. TCRdb processed the PCR reads anew with MiXCR; each CDR3 protein has one entry. Of about 900,000 distinct CDR3 sequences in the sample, 25% to 30% were seen once. Germline trimming cut 1 base from V and 3 bases from J; bases unmatched to any gene: 7. The CDR3 has 17 residues. The germline V gene encodes CDR1 SEHNR and CDR2 FQNEAQ (reference sequence). Source: PBMCs, mostly from graft donor cells, taken 360 days after TCRalphabeta/CD19-depleted stem cell transplant. The TCR originated in a boy less than two years old who had a stem cell transplant for SCID, so the T cells may come from the graft donor. The chain links TRBV7-9 to TRBJ2-1, with TRBD2 matching over 9 bases. CDR3 bases: TGTGCCAGCAGCTTAGATACGCTAGCGGGGTACTACAATGAGCAGTTCTTC. Protein sequence: CASSLDTLAGYYNEQFF. Looking up the rest from reference TRBV7-9 and TRBJ2-1 gives the full variable domain: DTGVSQNPRHKITKRGQNVTFRCDPISEHNRLYWYRQTLGQGPEFLTYFQNEAQLEKSRLLSDRFSAERPKGSFSTLEIQRTEQGDSAMYLCASSLDTLAGYYNEQFFGPGTRLTVL.